This T cell receptor (beta chain) originates from a study of OX40 agonist ivuxolimab in advanced cancers. General study points: Clonal expansion by week 6 occurred in CD4+ and CD8+ blood T cells (at 0.1 to 3.0 mg/kg). CD8+ T cells averaged more expanded clones than CD4+.

This table comes from immunoSEQ multiplex PCR, and its TCRdb copy is limited to in-frame clones, with some not included. The data show about 100,000 clones, approximately 90% seen once. The CDR3 is 13 amino acids. Germline CDR1 and CDR2: MNHNS and SASEGT. Trimming shortened V by 7 bases and J by 0 bases, and 7 bases separated the two germline ends. As concerns this clone: Its antigen is not identified.

The sample here was CD4+ or CD8+ T cells sorted from blood, taken in a trial of the OX40 agonist ivuxolimab. This clonotype was obtained from an adult with an advanced solid tumor such as melanoma, head and neck, liver or kidney cancer. The chain carries TRBV6-1 and TRBJ1-5, with D unclear. Written as DNA, the CDR3 is TGTGCCAGCACCGAATCTAGCAATCAGCCCCAGCATTTT. Translating gives CASTESSNQPQHF.